This paragraph reports one T cell receptor beta chain. The data were taken from a study of blood T cell repertoires in COVID-19. The germline V gene has CDR1 SEHNR and CDR2 FQNEAQ (reference sequence). Trimming removed 5 bases from V and 0 bases from J, with 20 bases in between. The CDR3 totals 17 residues. Method: immunoSEQ multiplex PCR; TCRdb's copy keeps in-frame clones and lacks some. Of about 430,000 clones in the sample, over 75% were seen once. This sequence joins TRBV7-9 and TRBJ2-7; D uncertain. The source is a man aged 25-45 years who had recovered from COVID-19. The source material was PBMCs or T cells enriched from blood (not recorded which). CDR3 protein: CASSDSRYSLSSYEQYF. In DNA form, the CDR3 reads TGTGCCAGCAGCGATAGTCGGTACTCCCTTTCCTCCTACGAGCAGTACTTC.